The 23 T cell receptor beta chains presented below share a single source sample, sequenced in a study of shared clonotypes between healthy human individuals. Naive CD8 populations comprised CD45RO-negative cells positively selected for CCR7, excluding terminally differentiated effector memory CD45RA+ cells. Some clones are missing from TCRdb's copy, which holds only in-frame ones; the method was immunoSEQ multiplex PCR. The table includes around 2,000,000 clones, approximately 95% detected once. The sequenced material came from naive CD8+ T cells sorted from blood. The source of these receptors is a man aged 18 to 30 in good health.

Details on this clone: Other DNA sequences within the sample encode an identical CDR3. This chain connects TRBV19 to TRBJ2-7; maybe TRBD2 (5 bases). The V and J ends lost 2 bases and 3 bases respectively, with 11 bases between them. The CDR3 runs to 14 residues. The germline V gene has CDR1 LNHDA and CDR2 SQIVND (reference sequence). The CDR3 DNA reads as TGTGCCAGTAGTATAAGCGGTGTTAGCTACGAGCAGTACTTC. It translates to CASSISGVSYEQYF.

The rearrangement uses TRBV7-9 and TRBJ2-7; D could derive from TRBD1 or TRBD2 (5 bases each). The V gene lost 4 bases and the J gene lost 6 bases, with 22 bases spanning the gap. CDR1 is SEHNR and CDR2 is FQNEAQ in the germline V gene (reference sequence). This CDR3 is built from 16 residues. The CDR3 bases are TGTGCCAGCAGCTATCCATTGGGACCTCAAAGGGGCGAGCAGTACTTC. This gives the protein CASSYPLGPQRGEQYF.

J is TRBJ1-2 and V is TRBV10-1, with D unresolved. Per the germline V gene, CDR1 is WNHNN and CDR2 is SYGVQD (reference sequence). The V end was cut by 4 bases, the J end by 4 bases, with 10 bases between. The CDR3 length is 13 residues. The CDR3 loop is CASSGQVGYGYTF. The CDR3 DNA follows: TGCGCCAGCAGTGGACAAGTCGGCTATGGCTACACCTTC.

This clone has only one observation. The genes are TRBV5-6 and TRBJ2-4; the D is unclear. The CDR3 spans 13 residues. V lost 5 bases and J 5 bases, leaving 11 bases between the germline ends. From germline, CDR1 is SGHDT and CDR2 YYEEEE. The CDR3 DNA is TGTGCCAGCAGTTCACAATCCGAAAACATTCAGTACTTC. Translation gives CASSSQSENIQYF. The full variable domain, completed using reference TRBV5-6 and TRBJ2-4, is DAGVTQSPTHLIKTRGQQVTLRCSPKSGHDTVSWYQQALGQGPQFIFQYYEEEERQRGNFPDRFSGHQFPNYSSELNVNALLLGDSALYLCASSSQSENIQYFGAGTRLSVL.

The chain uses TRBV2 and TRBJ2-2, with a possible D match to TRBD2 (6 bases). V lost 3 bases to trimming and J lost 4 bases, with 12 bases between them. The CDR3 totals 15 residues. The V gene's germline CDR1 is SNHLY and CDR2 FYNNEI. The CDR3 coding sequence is TGTGCCAGCAGTGATTTTGGGGGGACCACCGGGGAGCTGTTTTTT. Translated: CASSDFGGTTGELFF.

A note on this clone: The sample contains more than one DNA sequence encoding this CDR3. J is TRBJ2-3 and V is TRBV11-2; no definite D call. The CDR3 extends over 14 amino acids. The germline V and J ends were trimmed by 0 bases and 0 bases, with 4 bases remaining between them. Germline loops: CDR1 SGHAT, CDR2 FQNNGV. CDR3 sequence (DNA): TGTGCCAGCAGCTTAGAGTTTAGCACAGATACGCAGTATTTT. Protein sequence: CASSLEFSTDTQYF.

The DNA of the CDR3 is TGTGCCAGCAGTCCTAGCGGGACCACGCATGAGCAGTTCTTC. This gives the protein CASSPSGTTHEQFF. This chain connects TRBV6-5 to TRBJ2-1; 9 nucleotides match TRBD2. V shed 5 bases, J shed 8 bases, and the junction held 7 bases outside the gene matches. The CDR3 sequence is 14 residues long. Germline CDR1 MNHEY, CDR2 SVGAGI.

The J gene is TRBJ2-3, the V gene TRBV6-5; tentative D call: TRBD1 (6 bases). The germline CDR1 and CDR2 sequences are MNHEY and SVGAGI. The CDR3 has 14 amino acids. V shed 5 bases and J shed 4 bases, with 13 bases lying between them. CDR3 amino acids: CASSAPAGADTQYF. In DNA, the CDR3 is TGTGCCAGCAGTGCTCCGGCAGGGGCAGATACGCAGTATTTT.

CDR3 DNA sequence: TGTGCCAGCAGCCCAGGACTAGCGGGAGGGGCAAGGGTCTACGAGCAGTACTTC. It codes for CASSPGLAGGARVYEQYF. The chain joins TRBV7-8 to TRBJ2-7; the match to TRBD2 covers 15 bases. The CDR3 spans 18 residues. The germline CDR1 and CDR2 sequences are SGHVS and FQNEAQ. J gave up 3 bases and V 5 bases, and 11 bases lay outside the gene matches.

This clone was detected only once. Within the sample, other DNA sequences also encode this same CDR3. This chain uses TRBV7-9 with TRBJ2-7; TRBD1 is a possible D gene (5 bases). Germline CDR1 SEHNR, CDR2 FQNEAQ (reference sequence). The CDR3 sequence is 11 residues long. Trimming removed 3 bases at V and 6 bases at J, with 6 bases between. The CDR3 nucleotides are TGTGCCAGCAGCTTGCAGGGCGAGCAGTACTTC. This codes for CASSLQGEQYF.

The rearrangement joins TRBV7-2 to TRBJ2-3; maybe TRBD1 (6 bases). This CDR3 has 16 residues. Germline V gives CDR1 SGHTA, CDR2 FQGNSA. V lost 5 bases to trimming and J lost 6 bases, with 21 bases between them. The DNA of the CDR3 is TGTGCCAGCAGCCCCTTGGCAGGGGCCCCTGGCGATACGCAGTATTTT. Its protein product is CASSPLAGAPGDTQYF.

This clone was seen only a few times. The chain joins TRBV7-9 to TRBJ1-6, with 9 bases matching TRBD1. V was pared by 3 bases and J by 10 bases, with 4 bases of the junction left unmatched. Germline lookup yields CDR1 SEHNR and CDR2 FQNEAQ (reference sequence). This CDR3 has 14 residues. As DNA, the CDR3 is TGTGCCAGCAGCTTCTTACAGGGGGCGTCACCCCTCCACTTT. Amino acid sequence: CASSFLQGASPLHF.

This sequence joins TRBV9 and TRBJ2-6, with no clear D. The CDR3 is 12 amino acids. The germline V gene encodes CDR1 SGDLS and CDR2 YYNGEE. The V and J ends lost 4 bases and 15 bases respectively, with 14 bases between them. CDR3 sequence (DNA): TGTGCCAGCAGCCCCGAGTACACGAGCCTGACTTTC. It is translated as CASSPEYTSLTF.

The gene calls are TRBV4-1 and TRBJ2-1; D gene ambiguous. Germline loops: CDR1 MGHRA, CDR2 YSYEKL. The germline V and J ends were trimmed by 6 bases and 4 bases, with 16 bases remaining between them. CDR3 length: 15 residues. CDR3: CASSPLPDRYNEQFF. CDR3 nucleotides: TGCGCCAGCAGTCCCCTCCCCGATAGATACAATGAGCAGTTCTTC.

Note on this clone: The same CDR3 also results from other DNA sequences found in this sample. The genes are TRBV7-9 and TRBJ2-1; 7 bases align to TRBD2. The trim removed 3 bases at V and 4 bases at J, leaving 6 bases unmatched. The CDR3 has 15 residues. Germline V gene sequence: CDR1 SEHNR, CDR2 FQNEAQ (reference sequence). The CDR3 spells CASSFASGEYNEQFF. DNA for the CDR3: TGTGCCAGCAGCTTTGCTAGCGGTGAATACAATGAGCAGTTCTTC.

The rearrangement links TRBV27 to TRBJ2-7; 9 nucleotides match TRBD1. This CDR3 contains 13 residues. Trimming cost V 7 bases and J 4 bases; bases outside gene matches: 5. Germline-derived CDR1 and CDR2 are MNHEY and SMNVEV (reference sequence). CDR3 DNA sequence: TGTGCCAGCATGCCCGACAGGGGGTACGAGCAGTACTTC. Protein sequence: CASMPDRGYEQYF.

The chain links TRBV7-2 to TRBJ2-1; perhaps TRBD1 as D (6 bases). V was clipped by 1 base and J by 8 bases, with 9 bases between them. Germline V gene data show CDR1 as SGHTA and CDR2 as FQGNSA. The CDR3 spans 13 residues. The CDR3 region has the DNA TGTGCCAGCAGCTTAGTCCCAGGGGATGAGCAGTTCTTC. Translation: CASSLVPGDEQFF.

CDR3 nucleotide sequence: TGTGCCAGCAGCCCGCCGGGACTTGAGGGAGAGACCCAGTACTTC. Its translation is CASSPPGLEGETQYF. This chain connects TRBV6-5 to TRBJ2-5; D is perhaps TRBD2 (6 bases). The CDR3 extends over 15 amino acids. Germline CDR1 is MNHEY and CDR2 is SVGAGI. V shed 6 bases and J shed 4 bases, with 18 bases lying between them.

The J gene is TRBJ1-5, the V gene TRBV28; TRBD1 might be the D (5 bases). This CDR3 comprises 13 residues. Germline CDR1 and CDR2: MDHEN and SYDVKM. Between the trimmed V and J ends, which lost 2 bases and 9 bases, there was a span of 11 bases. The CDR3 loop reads CASSLPGSGPQHF. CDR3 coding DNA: TGTGCCAGCAGTTTACCAGGGTCCGGGCCCCAGCATTTT.

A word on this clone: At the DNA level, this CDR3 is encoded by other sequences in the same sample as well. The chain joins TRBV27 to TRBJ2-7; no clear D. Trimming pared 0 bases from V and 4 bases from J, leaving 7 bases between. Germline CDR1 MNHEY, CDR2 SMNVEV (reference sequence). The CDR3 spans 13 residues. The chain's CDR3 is CASSLSVGYEQYF. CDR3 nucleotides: TGTGCCAGCAGTTTATCTGTGGGGTACGAGCAGTACTTC.

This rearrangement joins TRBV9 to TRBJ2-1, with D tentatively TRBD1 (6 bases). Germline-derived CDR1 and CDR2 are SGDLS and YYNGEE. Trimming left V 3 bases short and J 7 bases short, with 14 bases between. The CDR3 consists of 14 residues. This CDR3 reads CASSARNTGNEQFF. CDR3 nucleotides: TGTGCCAGCAGCGCCCGGAACACAGGGAATGAGCAGTTCTTC. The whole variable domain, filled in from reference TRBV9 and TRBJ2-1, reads DSGVTQTPKHLITATGQRVTLRCSPRSGDLSVYWYQQSLDQGLQFLIQYYNGEERAKGNILERFSAQQFPDLHSELNLSSLELGDSALYFCASSARNTGNEQFFGPGTRLTVL.

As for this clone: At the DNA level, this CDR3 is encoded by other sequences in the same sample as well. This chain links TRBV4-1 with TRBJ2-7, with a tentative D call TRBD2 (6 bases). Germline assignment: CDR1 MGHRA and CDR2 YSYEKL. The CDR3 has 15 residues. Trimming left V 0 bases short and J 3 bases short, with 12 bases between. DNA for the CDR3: TGCGCCAGCAGCCAAGACGGGGGTCAGGGCTACGAGCAGTACTTC. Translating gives CASSQDGGQGYEQYF.

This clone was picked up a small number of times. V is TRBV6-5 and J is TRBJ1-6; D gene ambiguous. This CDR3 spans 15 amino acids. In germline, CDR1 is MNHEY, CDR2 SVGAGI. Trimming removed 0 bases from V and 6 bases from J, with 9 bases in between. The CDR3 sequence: CASSYSALVNSPLHF. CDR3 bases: TGTGCCAGCAGTTACTCAGCTTTAGTTAATTCACCCCTCCACTTT.